This paragraph reports one T cell receptor (beta chain). Per the study methods: Cell counts per sample came from amplifying reference gene primers. The assay was immunoSEQ multiplex PCR, and TCRdb's table has in-frame clones only and misses some. The V and J calls and clone size are taken from that table; D and trimming were inferred from the DNA. The sample has more than 100,000 clones; roughly 87% are singletons. These data come from a study of blood T cell repertoires in COVID-19. About the study: Samples of COVID-19 (acute and convalescent) were obtained from the United States, Italy and Spain. Sample material is recorded as cDNA or gDNA derived from T cells, B-cell-depleted T cells, or PBMCs.

The CDR3 sequence is 15 residues long. Germline CDR1 SGDLS, CDR2 YYNGEE. The junction had 5 bases not matched to a gene; V was cut back by 4 bases and J by 9 bases. Sequencing used peripheral blood. This clonotype was obtained from a woman over 75 in a cohort sampled during active COVID-19. The chain links TRBV9 to TRBJ2-1; TRBD2 matches 15 bases. The CDR3 reads CASSRGLAGGPEQFF. DNA for the CDR3: TGTGCCAGCAGCCGGGGACTAGCGGGGGGCCCTGAGCAGTTCTTC.